Listed below are T cell receptor beta chains from one sample, sequenced in a study of T cell responses to AZD1222 COVID-19 vaccine. Assay: immunoSEQ multiplex PCR; the TCRdb copy retains only in-frame clones and omits some. Of about 180,000 clones in the sample, about 93% were seen once. The sample consisted of peripheral blood, taken 28 days after the second AZD1222 dose. These receptors were taken from an adult who received the AZD1222 COVID-19 vaccine. Both conserved end residues are part of each CDR3. A D gene is named only where the DNA matches it firmly. Expanded clones are given a class, and other clones once, few, many or no size at all.

-	TRBV29-1	TRBJ1-5	13	-	TGCAGCGTTGGGATGGGGGGCAATCAGCCCCAGCATTTT	CSVGMGGNQPQHF
-	TRBV10-1	TRBJ1-1	17	-	TGCGCCAGCGACGCCAGCAGGGAGACAGGTAAGGACACTGAAGCTTTCTTT	CASDASRETGKDTEAFF
TRBD1	TRBV19	TRBJ1-2	14	-	TGTGCCAGTAGTATGGACAGGGGGGACTATGGCTACACCTTC	CASSMDRGDYGYTF
TRBD1	TRBV5-4	TRBJ2-7	15	-	TGTGCCAGCAGCTTGGGGGGACAGGGGGCCTCCGAGCAGTACTTC	CASSLGGQGASEQYF
-	TRBV18	TRBJ1-2	17	-	TGTGCCAGCTCTTCGGCGGGGGGCAAACAAGCTAACTATGGCTACACCTTC	CASSSAGGKQANYGYTF
-	TRBV19	TRBJ2-1	13	-	TGTGCCAGTAGTCCCCCAGACCGCAATGAGCAGTTCTTC	CASSPPDRNEQFF
-	TRBV4-1	TRBJ1-6	14	few	TGCGCCAGCAGCCAATCGGGGAATAATTCACCCCTCCACTTT	CASSQSGNNSPLHF
-	TRBV5-1	TRBJ1-5	14	-	TGCGCCAGCAGCGAGGACAGTGCCTATCAGCCCCAGCATTTT	CASSEDSAYQPQHF
-	TRBV4-3	TRBJ2-1	17	-	TGCGCCAGCAGCAGGGGAGTGACTTACGCAGCCTACAATGAGCAGTTCTTC	CASSRGVTYAAYNEQFF
-	TRBV9	TRBJ1-4	15	-	TGTGCCAGCACCGGGAAGTCGGGGGTTAATGAAAAACTGTTTTTT	CASTGKSGVNEKLFF
-	TRBV5-4	TRBJ1-2	14	-	TGTGCCAGCAGCTTGGCCGACAGCAACTATGGCTACACCTTC	CASSLADSNYGYTF
-	TRBV7-8	TRBJ2-1	15	-	TGTGCCAGCAGCTTAGGGACACCCTCCTACAATGAGCAGTTCTTC	CASSLGTPSYNEQFF
-	TRBV2	TRBJ2-7	15	-	TGTGCCAGCAGTGAACCGGGACGGGACTCCTACGAGCAGTACTTC	CASSEPGRDSYEQYF
TRBD1	TRBV7-3	TRBJ1-1	14	-	TGTGCCAGCAGCTCTGGGACAGCCAACACTGAAGCTTTCTTT	CASSSGTANTEAFF
TRBD2	TRBV6-2/TRBV6-3	TRBJ2-3	16	-	TGTGCCAGCAGTTTCGGACTAGCGGGCAACACAGATACGCAGTATTTT	CASSFGLAGNTDTQYF
-	TRBV7-2	TRBJ2-3	16	few	TGTGCCAGCAGACAGGGAGGACCGACAGCGTCGGGTACGCAGTATTTT	CASRQGGPTASGTQYF
TRBD1	TRBV27	TRBJ1-5	16	-	TGTGCCAGCAGTAACCGACAGGGCCTAGGAAATCAGCCCCAGCATTTT	CASSNRQGLGNQPQHF
TRBD1	TRBV28	TRBJ1-2	14	-	TGTGCCAGCAGCCGAGGGGGCGATGGCTATGGCTACACCTTC	CASSRGGDGYGYTF
TRBD1	TRBV9	TRBJ1-2	12	-	TGTGCCAGCAGCCAACAGGGGTATGGCTACACCTTC	CASSQQGYGYTF
-	TRBV5-1	TRBJ2-7	12	-	TGCGCCAGCAGCGTCAATTCCTACGAGCAGTACTTC	CASSVNSYEQYF
-	TRBV9	TRBJ1-5	14	-	TGTGCCAGCAGCGGCGGCGGCCCGGGTCAGCCCCAGCATTTT	CASSGGGPGQPQHF
TRBD2	TRBV3-1/TRBV3-2	TRBJ2-2	16	-	TGTGCCAGCAGCCAAGATCCGCGGGGGTATACCGGGGAGCTGTTTTTT	CASSQDPRGYTGELFF
-	TRBV29-1	TRBJ2-2	13	few	TGCAGCGTTGAGGGGTTGGGCACCGGGGAGCTGTTTTTT	CSVEGLGTGELFF
TRBD1	TRBV2	TRBJ1-4	15	-	TGTGCCAGCATCCCCACAGGGGCTACTAATGAAAAACTGTTTTTT	CASIPTGATNEKLFF
-	TRBV18	TRBJ1-4	13	-	TGTGCCAGCTCACCAGGGGAGGATGAAAAACTGTTTTTT	CASSPGEDEKLFF
-	TRBV2	TRBJ2-5	15	-	TGTGCCAGCAGTGAAGCGCTTGGGGGGGCAGAGACCCAGTACTTC	CASSEALGGAETQYF
-	TRBV10-2	TRBJ2-3	17	-	TGCGCCAGCAGTGATAGTCAGGGGATCTTCTATCCAGATACGCAGTATTTT	CASSDSQGIFYPDTQYF
TRBD2	TRBV19	TRBJ2-5	16	few	TGTGCCAGTAGTACCCAAGGACTAGCGGGCCAAGAGACCCAGTACTTC	CASSTQGLAGQETQYF
-	TRBV5-5	TRBJ2-7	14	-	TGTGCCAGCAGCCCGGGGCGACAGTCCTACGAGCAGTACTTC	CASSPGRQSYEQYF
-	TRBV6-2/TRBV6-3	TRBJ1-2	16	-	TGTGCCAGCAGTTTAAGGACAGCATACCTTAACTATGGCTACACCTTC	CASSLRTAYLNYGYTF
TRBD2	TRBV10-3	TRBJ2-3	16	-	TGTGCCATCAGTGAGTCGACTAGCGGGAGGTGGGATACGCAGTATTTT	CAISESTSGRWDTQYF
TRBD1	TRBV6-2/TRBV6-3	TRBJ1-5	15	-	TGTGCCAGCAGTTACCGGGGACAGGGAATTCAGCCCCAGCATTTT	CASSYRGQGIQPQHF
TRBD2	TRBV7-2	TRBJ2-7	15	-	TGTGCCAGCAGCGTGACTAGCGGGGACGCCTACGAGCAGTACTTC	CASSVTSGDAYEQYF
-	TRBV30	TRBJ1-1	13	-	TGTGCCTGGAGTAAGGGCAGGGAGAGTGAAGCTTTCTTT	CAWSKGRESEAFF
-	TRBV14	TRBJ2-5	14	-	TGTGCCAGCAGCCAAGCCACAGGGTTGGAGACCCAGTACTTC	CASSQATGLETQYF
TRBD1	TRBV2	TRBJ1-5	13	-	TGTGCCGGGGACAGGGGGTCGGGTCAGCCCCAGCATTTT	CAGDRGSGQPQHF
TRBD2	TRBV19	TRBJ2-2	15	-	TGTGCCAGTAGTATAGTTGGGACTAGGGGCGGGGAGCTGTTTTTT	CASSIVGTRGGELFF
TRBD1	TRBV24-1	TRBJ2-1	13	-	TGTGCCACCAGAGGGGGCATTAACAATGAGCAGTTCTTC	CATRGGINNEQFF
TRBD2	TRBV11-2	TRBJ2-5	16	once	TGTGCCAGCAGCCACCCCCAGCGGGGGGTCCAAGAGACCCAGTACTTC	CASSHPQRGVQETQYF
-	TRBV28	TRBJ1-2	13	-	TGTGCCAGCAGTTCCCCTAGCGCCTATGGCTACACCTTC	CASSSPSAYGYTF
TRBD1	TRBV29-1	TRBJ2-2	14	-	TGCAGCGTAATGGACAGGTTAAGCACCGGGGAGCTGTTTTTT	CSVMDRLSTGELFF
TRBD2	TRBV10-3	TRBJ2-3	14	-	TGTGCCATCGGAAGTTCGGGGGGGCCTGATACGCAGTATTTT	CAIGSSGGPDTQYF
-	TRBV6-4	TRBJ1-5	14	-	TGTGCCAGCAGTGAATCAGTTGGGAATCAGCCCCAGCATTTT	CASSESVGNQPQHF
TRBD2	TRBV5-1	TRBJ2-5	16	-	TGCGCCAGCAGCTTGGCCCGGGCTAGCGGGGGAGAGACCCAGTACTTC	CASSLARASGGETQYF
-	TRBV6-2/TRBV6-3	TRBJ2-7	16	-	TGTGCCAGCAGTCACGCCTTAGTTCGTCTCTCCTACGAGCAGTACTTC	CASSHALVRLSYEQYF
-	TRBV27	TRBJ1-6	16	-	TGTGCCAGCAGTCCATTTCACAGGGCGAGGGATTCACCCCTCCACTTT	CASSPFHRARDSPLHF
-	TRBV4-3	TRBJ1-2	16	-	TGCGCCAGCAGCCAAGATTCGGCAGGGGCTAACTATGGCTACACCTTC	CASSQDSAGANYGYTF
-	TRBV15	TRBJ2-7	14	-	TGTGCCACCAGCAGAGAACAGCCACCCTACGAGCAGTACTTC	CATSREQPPYEQYF
-	TRBV4-1	TRBJ1-3	14	-	TGCGCCAGCAGCCCTTGGGCCTCTGGAAACACCATATATTTT	CASSPWASGNTIYF
-	TRBV4-1	TRBJ2-3	15	-	TGCGCCAGCAGCCAAGTTTACGGGATCACAGATACGCAGTATTTT	CASSQVYGITDTQYF
TRBD1	TRBV28	TRBJ1-2	14	-	TGTGCCAGTTACGGGACAGGGTCTAACTATGGCTACACCTTC	CASYGTGSNYGYTF
-	TRBV29-1	TRBJ1-4	15	-	TGCAGCGCCGGGGAAGGGACGGACGCGCATGAAAAACTGTTTTTT	CSAGEGTDAHEKLFF
TRBD2	TRBV5-4	TRBJ2-7	17	-	TGTGCCAGCAGCTTGGATGGAACCGGGACTAGCACCTACGAGCAGTACTTC	CASSLDGTGTSTYEQYF